Listed here are 25 T cell receptor beta chains from one sample, sequenced in a study of T cell responses to AZD1222 COVID-19 vaccine. Data came from immunoSEQ multiplex PCR; TCRdb stores just in-frame clones and leaves some out. In the table there are more than 75,000 clones, about 88% of which are singletons. The sample here was peripheral blood, taken on day 0 of AZD1222 vaccination. All receptors come from an adult in good health.

J is TRBJ1-6 and V is TRBV7-8, with 8 bases lining up with TRBD1. The length of the CDR3 is 15 residues. Germline V CDR1 and CDR2: SGHVS, FQNEAQ. The trim removed 6 bases at V and 8 bases at J, leaving 9 bases unmatched. CDR3 sequence: CASSHRDRSYSPLHF. Here the CDR3 DNA reads TGTGCCAGCAGTCACCGGGACAGGAGTTATTCACCCCTCCACTTT. The complete variable domain, with remaining parts taken from reference TRBV7-8 and TRBJ1-6, reads GAGVSQSPRYKVAKRGQDVALRCDPISGHVSLFWYQQALGQGPEFLTYFQNEAQLDKSGLPSDRFFAERPEGSVSTLKIQRTQQEDSAVYLCASSHRDRSYSPLHFGNGTRLTVT.

The chain uses TRBV11-2 and TRBJ2-3; 8 bases agree with TRBD2. After removal of 6 bases from V and 6 bases from J, the junction contained 8 bases not matched to a gene. Germline assignment: CDR1 SGHAT and CDR2 FQNNGV. The CDR3 has 14 residues. The CDR3 region is CASSSMASGDTQYF. The CDR3 DNA follows: TGTGCCAGCAGTTCCATGGCTAGCGGGGATACGCAGTATTTT.

This clone was recorded a few times. This chain links TRBV13 with TRBJ2-3, with 8 bases matching TRBD1. Germline CDR1 and CDR2: PRHDT and FYEKMQ (reference sequence). The CDR3 runs to 15 residues. Losses at the gene ends were 8 bases for V and 6 bases for J; bases not matched to a gene: 13. The CDR3 nucleotides read TGTGCCAGCGGGGCACAGGGGGGAACTCAGGATACGCAGTATTTT. Its protein product is CASGAQGGTQDTQYF. The whole variable domain, filled in from reference TRBV13 and TRBJ2-3, reads AAGVIQSPRHLIKEKRETATLKCYPIPRHDTVYWYQQGPGQDPQFLISFYEKMQSDKGSIPDRFSAQQFSDYHSELNMSSLELGDSALYFCASGAQGGTQDTQYFGPGTRLTVL.

The J gene is TRBJ2-4, the V gene TRBV3-1 (or the pseudogene TRBV3-2); no definite D call. The CDR3 is 16 amino acids. CDR1 is LGHDT, CDR2 YNNKEL, per germline (reference sequence). V was clipped by 1 base and J by 4 bases, with 14 bases between them. The chain's CDR3 is CASSQVVAGRKNIQYF. DNA of the CDR3: TGTGCCAGCAGCCAAGTTGTAGCAGGCCGTAAAAACATTCAGTACTTC.

The chain links TRBV20-1 to TRBJ2-7, with TRBD1 as a possible D gene (5 bases). Germline V gives CDR1 DFQATT, CDR2 SNEGSKA (reference sequence). Trimming cost V 3 bases and J 4 bases, with 7 bases left between them. CDR3 length: 11 residues. CDR3 in amino acids: CSASDRYEQYF. The CDR3 nucleotides read TGCAGTGCTAGCGACAGATACGAGCAGTACTTC.

The V gene is TRBV6-1, the J gene TRBJ1-1, with 7 bases fitting TRBD1. The CDR3 loop spans 14 amino acids. Trimming at V came to 2 bases and at J to 1 base, leaving 1 base not matched to a gene. Germline loops: CDR1 MNHNS, CDR2 SASEGT. The CDR3 sequence: CASSERTGNTEAFF. CDR3 nucleotides: TGTGCCAGCAGTGAAAGGACAGGGAACACTGAAGCTTTCTTT.

J is TRBJ2-3 and V is TRBV4-1, with 13 bases aligning to TRBD2. The CDR3 runs to 16 residues. CDR1 and CDR2 (germline): MGHRA, YSYEKL. V gave up 6 bases and J gave up 5 bases; unmatched junction bases: 8. This chain's CDR3 is CASRAGLAGDRDTQYF. The DNA of the CDR3 is TGCGCCAGCAGAGCAGGACTAGCGGGGGATCGAGATACGCAGTATTTT.

CDR3 sequence reads: CASSLERGGNTQYF. CDR3 coding DNA: TGTGCCAGCAGCTTAGAGCGTGGGGGTAATACGCAGTATTTT. The chain carries TRBV11-2 and TRBJ2-3; D might be TRBD1 or TRBD2, each matching 5 bases. Germline V gene data show CDR1 as SGHAT and CDR2 as FQNNGV. V lost 0 bases to trimming and J lost 7 bases, with 11 bases between them. The CDR3 spans 14 residues.

The chain joins TRBV2 to TRBJ1-3; D call uncertain. Trimming shortened V by 3 bases and J by 0 bases, and 12 bases separated the two germline ends. From germline, CDR1 is SNHLY and CDR2 FYNNEI. The CDR3 contains 16 residues. The DNA of the CDR3 is TGTGCCAGCAGTGAGTATCAGGACTACTCTGGAAACACCATATATTTT. Protein: CASSEYQDYSGNTIYF. The entire variable domain, with the rest obtained from reference TRBV2 and TRBJ1-3, is as follows: EPEVTQTPSHQVTQMGQEVILRCVPISNHLYFYWYRQILGQKVEFLVSFYNNEISEKSEIFDDQFSVERPDGSNFTLKIRSTKLEDSAMYFCASSEYQDYSGNTIYFGEGSWLTVV.

The J gene is TRBJ1-3, the V gene TRBV2; D is unresolved. This CDR3 is built from 15 residues. Trimming pared 7 bases from V and 0 bases from J, leaving 13 bases between. Germline CDR1 is SNHLY and CDR2 is FYNNEI. The CDR3 loop is CASKTDPYSGNTIYF. DNA for the CDR3: TGTGCCAGCAAAACGGATCCTTACTCTGGAAACACCATATATTTT. The variable domain in full, completed from reference TRBV2 and TRBJ1-3, reads EPEVTQTPSHQVTQMGQEVILRCVPISNHLYFYWYRQILGQKVEFLVSFYNNEISEKSEIFDDQFSVERPDGSNFTLKIRSTKLEDSAMYFCASKTDPYSGNTIYFGEGSWLTVV.

The chain recombines TRBV7-3 with TRBJ2-3; D is perhaps TRBD1 (5 bases). Deletions cut 5 bases from V and 6 bases from J, with 15 bases between. Germline CDR1 SGHTA, CDR2 FQGTGA. This CDR3 comprises 14 residues. The CDR3 DNA reads TGTGCCAGCAGCCCCACAGGAGCCGGGGATACGCAGTATTTT. This codes for CASSPTGAGDTQYF.

This rearrangement joins TRBV9 to TRBJ1-6, with D maybe TRBD1 (5 bases). The CDR3 totals 15 residues. V was shortened by 3 bases and J by 7 bases, with 14 bases between the two germline ends. The V gene's germline CDR1 is SGDLS and CDR2 YYNGEE. The CDR3 spells CASSATGVWNSPLHF. CDR3 sequence (DNA): TGTGCCAGCAGCGCAACAGGAGTTTGGAATTCACCCCTCCACTTT.

The V and J genes are TRBV25-1 and TRBJ1-2; D unclear. The V and J ends lost 4 bases and 5 bases respectively, with 11 bases between them. The CDR3 runs to 13 residues. Germline loops: CDR1 MGHDK, CDR2 SYGVNS. The CDR3 nucleotides are TGTGCCAGCAGTGTTTCAACTGATTATGGCTACACCTTC. It specifies CASSVSTDYGYTF.

The chain combines TRBV4-1 with TRBJ2-7, with D perhaps TRBD1 (6 bases). CDR3 size: 15 residues. The germline V gene encodes CDR1 MGHRA and CDR2 YSYEKL. The V end was cut by 3 bases, the J end by 0 bases, with 12 bases between. The CDR3 region is CASSHNRESSYEQYF. The CDR3 DNA reads TGCGCCAGCAGCCACAACAGGGAGAGCTCCTACGAGCAGTACTTC.

The genes are TRBV19 and TRBJ2-7; 8 nucleotides agree with TRBD2. Germline CDR1 is LNHDA and CDR2 is SQIVND (reference sequence). The ends lost 5 bases at V and 5 bases at J; junction bases unmatched: 8. The CDR3 loop spans 14 amino acids. CDR3 loop: CASSSRPGGHEQYF. The CDR3 DNA reads TGTGCCAGTAGTTCCCGACCGGGGGGGCACGAGCAGTACTTC.

The genes are TRBV12-5 and TRBJ1-5; D gene ambiguous. The ends were cut back, 5 bases at V and 7 bases at J, with 3 bases in the middle. From germline, CDR1 is LGHNT and CDR2 FRNRAP. The CDR3 is made up of 10 amino acids. The CDR3 loop is CASGHQPQHF. The CDR3 DNA is TGTGCTAGTGGTCACCAGCCCCAGCATTTT.

V usage is TRBV3-1 (or the pseudogene TRBV3-2) and J usage is TRBJ2-5, with D perhaps TRBD1 (5 bases). The CDR3 spans 14 residues. Trimming pared 4 bases from V and 1 base from J, leaving 10 bases between. CDR1 LGHDT and CDR2 YNNKEL come from the germline V gene (reference sequence). The CDR3 sequence: CASSRDQGQETQYF. CDR3 in DNA: TGTGCCAGCAGCCGTGATCAGGGCCAAGAGACCCAGTACTTC.

The V call is TRBV28, the J call TRBJ1-2, with unresolved D. Deletions cut 7 bases from V and 1 base from J, with 13 bases between. This CDR3 spans 14 amino acids. Germline loops: CDR1 MDHEN, CDR2 SYDVKM. This chain's CDR3 is CASNPYRRNYGYTF. For the CDR3, the DNA is TGTGCCAGCAACCCCTACCGCCGTAACTATGGCTACACCTTC.

The chain couples TRBV2 to TRBJ1-4; TRBD1 might be the D (6 bases). CDR3 size: 16 residues. The V end lost 4 bases, the J end lost 1 base, and 13 bases lay between the germline ends. Germline V gene data show CDR1 as SNHLY and CDR2 as FYNNEI. The DNA of the CDR3 is TGTGCCAGCAGTGTCAGGGGACTAAAAACTAATGAAAAACTGTTTTTT. As protein: CASSVRGLKTNEKLFF.

The chain couples TRBV11-2 to TRBJ1-6; D call uncertain. Per germline, CDR1 SGHAT and CDR2 FQNNGV. The germline V and J ends were trimmed by 3 bases and 14 bases, with 11 bases remaining between them. This CDR3 has 12 residues. The CDR3 sequence: CASSFDHNALHF. The CDR3 bases are TGTGCCAGCAGCTTCGACCATAATGCCCTCCACTTT.

Only one count was recorded for this clone. The chain is built from TRBV7-8 and TRBJ1-5; D gene unclear. CDR3 length: 14 amino acids. Germline V gene lookup returns CDR1 SGHVS and CDR2 FQNEAQ. V gave up 6 bases and J gave up 2 bases, with 11 bases separating them. The CDR3 loop is CASSPRAGNQPQHF. In DNA form, the CDR3 reads TGTGCCAGCAGTCCACGGGCCGGCAATCAGCCCCAGCATTTT.

The chain couples TRBV3-1 (or the pseudogene TRBV3-2) to TRBJ1-5, with D perhaps TRBD1 (5 bases). The ends were cut back, 1 base at V and 12 bases at J, with 16 bases in the middle. This CDR3 spans 14 amino acids. Germline V lookup: CDR1 LGHDT, CDR2 YNNKEL (reference sequence). This CDR3 reads CASSQAGGALVQHF. CDR3 DNA: TGTGCCAGCAGCCAAGCGGGAGGGGCCCTAGTCCAGCATTTT.

The genes are TRBV3-1 (or the pseudogene TRBV3-2) and TRBJ2-2; the D is unclear. CDR1 is LGHDT, CDR2 YNNKEL, per germline (reference sequence). V shed 0 bases and J shed 2 bases, with 13 bases lying between them. The CDR3 extends over 17 amino acids. The CDR3 coding sequence is TGTGCCAGCAGCCAAGATCTGGGGTTCAAAAACACCGGGGAGCTGTTTTTT. Residues: CASSQDLGFKNTGELFF.

V usage is TRBV5-1 and J usage is TRBJ1-1, with a tentative D call TRBD1 (5 bases). Per the germline V gene, CDR1 is SGHRS and CDR2 is YFSETQ. CDR3 length: 14 residues. V was cut by 4 bases and J by 1 base, with 11 bases left in between. The CDR3 here is CASSARVSNTEAFF. The CDR3 coding sequence is TGCGCCAGCAGCGCCAGGGTTTCGAACACTGAAGCTTTCTTT.

This clone was picked up one time. CDR3 bases: TGTGCCAGCAGCCCGCCCCGGGCTGGAAACACCATATATTTT. It encodes CASSPPRAGNTIYF. The chain combines TRBV7-9 with TRBJ1-3; no clear D gene. This CDR3 spans 14 amino acids. V was cut by 5 bases and J by 2 bases, with 10 bases left in between. CDR1 and CDR2 (germline): SEHNR, FQNEAQ (reference sequence).